Sequencing of this T cell receptor (beta chain) was carried out in a study of monozygotic twins with inflammatory bowel disease. Study findings and constraints: Whereas healthy co-twins had higher TCRbeta diversity (inverse Simpson), IBD patients had lower diversity.

Someone took a roughly 2.7 ml blood sample from each of the donors. It was from whole blood, with no T cell sorting, that total RNA was isolated. As regards this clonotype: Its antigen is not known.

CDR1 and CDR2 from the germline V gene are MNHNS and SASEGT. This CDR3 has 12 residues. Template switching introduced UMIs that contain a 6-nucleotide sample barcode. No DNA is given; TCRdb re-called the 5' RACE reads and lists each CDR3 protein once. The sample totals approximately 330,000 distinct CDR3 sequences; its top ten clones hold 2%. The receptor comes from a human donor with ulcerative colitis or Crohn's disease, or a healthy co-twin of an affected twin (not recorded which). The source material was blood. V and J are TRBV6-1 and TRBJ2-7; TCRdb picks TRBD1, but there is no DNA to check that call. CDR3 sequence reads: CASSGGRGEQYF.